This TCR beta chain was recovered during a study of shared clonotypes between healthy human individuals. Study observations and caveats: Sampling was confined to blood; repertoires within tissues likely differ.

Of note for this clone: Its antigen is still unknown.

Sequenced by immunoSEQ multiplex PCR; TCRdb stores in-frame clones only, minus some. Of approximately 2,300,000 clones listed, under 95% were seen once; the top ten hold 0.37%. Germline V gene sequence: CDR1 MDHEN, CDR2 SYDVKM. V was cut by 6 bases and J by 12 bases, with 18 bases left in between. This CDR3 contains 13 residues. The donors, all of them Caucasian adults, lived in Nashville, Tennessee. Both subsets, CD45RA+ naive and CD45RA-negative memory, were split from the CD4+ cells. The TCR was taken from a man younger than 35 in good health. Some clones in this sample may be carry-over from other donors' samples. The specimen was naive CD4+ T cells from PBMCs. The subset is: CD45RA+ positively selected. The chain carries TRBV28 and TRBJ2-1; perhaps TRBD1 as D (5 bases). CDR3 loop: CASRPPWGLGQFF. CDR3 sequence (DNA): TGTGCCAGCAGACCACCTTGGGGCCTGGGGCAGTTCTTC.